Shown below are 30 T cell receptor beta chains from a single sample sequenced in a study of blood T cell repertoires in COVID-19. TCRdb's copy holds only in-frame clones and misses some; the assay was immunoSEQ multiplex PCR. The sample lists about 190,000 clones, 80% to 85% occurring once. The sample consisted of PBMCs or T cells enriched from blood (not recorded which). The receptors stem from a woman under 40 who had been exposed to COVID-19.

The chain employs TRBV7-9 and TRBJ2-3, with 10 bases identical to TRBD2. The CDR3 spans 14 residues. The V gene end was trimmed by 5 bases and the J gene end by 8 bases; junction bases not matched to a gene: 7. Germline assignment: CDR1 SEHNR and CDR2 FQNEAQ (reference sequence). DNA for the CDR3: TGTGCCAGCAGCGCCCTAGCGGGGGTGGGTACGCAGTATTTT. It yields the protein CASSALAGVGTQYF.

The chain carries TRBV6-5 and TRBJ1-6, with TRBD1 matching 7 bases. The CDR3 runs to 15 residues. Germline CDR1 reads MNHEY; CDR2 reads SVGAGI. J lost 10 bases, V lost 2 bases, and 8 bases had no gene match. CDR3 sequence reads: CASSYGDRGHSPLHF. CDR3 in DNA: TGTGCCAGCAGTTACGGGGACAGAGGGCACTCACCCCTCCACTTT.

Worth noting for this clone: Germline is not matched at one junction end, which may reflect a read error. This chain joins TRBV7-7 and TRBJ2-3; D perhaps matches TRBD2 (6 bases). The CDR3 length is 15 residues. Germline CDR1 SSHAT, CDR2 FNYEAQ (reference sequence). The chain's CDR3 is CASSLEAGPTDTQYF. The CDR3 DNA follows: TGTGCTAGCAGCTTAGAAGCGGGTCCCACAGATACGCAGTATTTT.

The V and J genes are TRBV19 and TRBJ1-5; perhaps TRBD1 as D (5 bases). Germline loops: CDR1 LNHDA, CDR2 SQIVND (reference sequence). This CDR3 is 14 amino acids long. The ends were cut back, 8 bases at V and 6 bases at J, with 17 bases in the middle. The CDR3 sequence is CASRGGSYRQPQHF. The CDR3 DNA is TGTGCCAGTCGTGGGGGGTCGTATCGTCAGCCCCAGCATTTT.

This rearrangement joins TRBV10-1 to TRBJ1-6; D not certain. The germline V gene has CDR1 WNHNN and CDR2 SYGVQD (reference sequence). The germline V and J ends were trimmed by 7 bases and 0 bases, with 16 bases remaining between them. The CDR3 has 17 amino acids. The CDR3 loop is CASKREVGSSYNSPLHF. CDR3 coding DNA: TGCGCCAGCAAGAGAGAGGTTGGGAGCTCCTATAATTCACCCCTCCACTTT.

Here the CDR3 DNA reads TGCGCCAGCAGCCGGGACAGCAACAATTCACCCCTCCACTTT. Its protein product is CASSRDSNNSPLHF. The V call is TRBV5-1, the J call TRBJ1-6; 7 positions agree with TRBD1. Germline V CDR1 and CDR2: SGHRS, YFSETQ. Trimming took 4 bases from V and 7 from J; bases not matched to a gene: 5. This CDR3 is 14 amino acids long.

V is TRBV2 and J is TRBJ1-1; a possible D gene is TRBD1 (6 bases). CDR1 and CDR2 (germline): SNHLY, FYNNEI. V lost 6 bases and J lost 1, with 6 bases in between. The CDR3 has 12 residues. In nucleotides, the CDR3 is TGTGCCAGCAGACAGGGGAACACTGAAGCTTTCTTT. It specifies CASRQGNTEAFF.

The chain is built from TRBV2 and TRBJ1-6; D is ambiguous. In germline, CDR1 is SNHLY, CDR2 FYNNEI. Trimming pared 7 bases from V and 3 bases from J, leaving 7 bases between. The CDR3 runs to 13 residues. DNA of the CDR3: TGTGCCAGCATTGGCAGCTATAATTCACCCCTCCACTTT. Its protein is CASIGSYNSPLHF.

J is TRBJ1-2 and V is TRBV2, with 8 nucleotides matching TRBD1. The V gene's germline CDR1 is SNHLY and CDR2 FYNNEI. V lost 6 bases to trimming and J lost 4 bases; unmatched junction nucleotides: 10. The CDR3 consists of 15 residues. The CDR3 coding sequence is TGTGCCAGCAGCCTGACAGGGGAGGCGCTCTATGGCTACACCTTC. This translates into CASSLTGEALYGYTF.

This clone was seen many times. The rearrangement uses TRBV3-1 (or the pseudogene TRBV3-2) and TRBJ2-1, with 7 bases aligning to TRBD2. Trimming removed 0 bases from V and 5 bases from J; junction bases left unmatched: 13. Germline CDR1 reads LGHDT; CDR2 reads YNNKEL (reference sequence). The CDR3 length is 18 residues. CDR3 sequence reads: CASSQDRWGAGSNNEQFF. The CDR3 DNA reads as TGTGCCAGCAGCCAAGACCGCTGGGGAGCGGGGAGTAACAATGAGCAGTTCTTC.

V is TRBV6-2 or TRBV6-3 and J is TRBJ1-6, with D possibly being TRBD1 (6 bases). Trimming removed 6 bases from V and 6 bases from J, with 18 bases in between. Germline CDR1 MNHEY, CDR2 SVGEGT. The CDR3 contains 16 residues. The CDR3 protein is CASSLTPDRINSPLHF. The CDR3 DNA is TGTGCCAGCAGCCTAACACCGGACAGAATTAATTCACCCCTCCACTTT.

The J gene is TRBJ1-3, the V gene TRBV9; D gene uncertain. Trimming removed 4 bases at V and 7 bases at J, with 15 bases between. The CDR3 consists of 14 residues. Per germline, CDR1 SGDLS and CDR2 YYNGEE. Here the CDR3 DNA reads TGTGCCAGCAGCCTAAGTGACGGGTCGAACACCATATATTTT. Residues: CASSLSDGSNTIYF.

The chain uses TRBV6-1 and TRBJ1-5, with 8 nucleotides matching TRBD1. The CDR3 runs to 18 residues. J gave up 0 bases and V 1 base, and 8 bases lay outside the gene matches. Germline CDR1 is MNHNS and CDR2 is SASEGT. CDR3 amino acids: CASSEGRDRRYSNQPQHF. The DNA for the CDR3 is TGTGCCAGCAGTGAAGGGAGGGACAGGCGGTATAGCAATCAGCCCCAGCATTTT.

The rearrangement links TRBV9 to TRBJ2-1; TRBD1 matches 7 bases. The CDR3 has 12 residues. V gave up 4 bases and J gave up 8 bases; unmatched junction bases: 3. CDR1 and CDR2 from the germline V gene are SGDLS and YYNGEE. DNA for the CDR3: TGTGCCAGCAGCCGACAGGGCGATGAGCAGTTCTTC. This codes for CASSRQGDEQFF.

V is TRBV9 and J is TRBJ2-3; D gene uncertain. With 0 bases removed from V and 1 base from J, the gap between germline ends came to 12 bases. The germline V gene encodes CDR1 SGDLS and CDR2 YYNGEE. The CDR3 has 16 residues. This chain's CDR3 is CASSVAEGEGTDTQYF. The CDR3 nucleotides read TGTGCCAGCAGCGTAGCCGAAGGTGAGGGCACAGATACGCAGTATTTT.

The chain joins TRBV7-9 to TRBJ1-2; a weak D match, TRBD1 (5 bases). V was clipped by 5 bases and J by 3 bases, with 16 bases between them. The CDR3 sequence is 15 residues long. The germline V gene encodes CDR1 SEHNR and CDR2 FQNEAQ (reference sequence). CDR3 amino acids: CASSQGLRGDYGYTF. In nucleotides, the CDR3 is TGTGCCAGCAGCCAGGGACTCCGCGGGGACTATGGCTACACCTTC.

The chain links TRBV3-1 (or the pseudogene TRBV3-2) to TRBJ1-3; 10 bases fit TRBD1. Trimming cost V 3 bases and J 4 bases; bases outside gene matches: 6. Germline CDR1 reads LGHDT; CDR2 reads YNNKEL (reference sequence). The CDR3 is made up of 16 amino acids. The CDR3 sequence is CASSHARTGGGNTIYF. As DNA, the CDR3 is TGTGCCAGCAGCCATGCAAGGACAGGGGGAGGAAACACCATATATTTT.

The CDR3 spells CATKKSGVGETQYF. Written as DNA, the CDR3 is TGTGCCACCAAAAAGTCAGGGGTGGGAGAGACCCAGTACTTC. The V call is TRBV19, the J call TRBJ2-5, with D perhaps matching TRBD1 (6 bases). Trimming pared 10 bases from V and 4 bases from J, leaving 19 bases between. Per the germline V gene, CDR1 is LNHDA and CDR2 is SQIVND (reference sequence). The CDR3 has 14 residues. Full variable domain (outside the CDR3, taken from reference TRBV19 and TRBJ2-5): DGGITQSPKYLFRKEGQNVTLSCEQNLNHDAMYWYRQDPGQGLRLIYYSQIVNDFQKGDIAEGYSVSREKKESFPLTVTSAQKNPTAFYLCATKKSGVGETQYFGPGTRLLVL.

This chain joins TRBV7-9 and TRBJ1-3, with unresolved D. Germline CDR1 SEHNR, CDR2 FQNEAQ (reference sequence). This CDR3 contains 15 residues. V lost 5 bases and J 0 bases, leaving 11 bases between the germline ends. CDR3 nucleotides: TGTGCCAGCAGCCTACGGTTTCTCTCTGGAAACACCATATATTTT. Translation gives CASSLRFLSGNTIYF.

This clone was seen more than once but under ten times. The chain links TRBV9 to TRBJ2-2; 13 bases fit TRBD2. The length of the CDR3 is 18 residues. The ends lost 4 bases at V and 1 base at J; junction bases unmatched: 7. Germline CDR1 SGDLS, CDR2 YYNGEE. CDR3: CASSLGTSGALNTGELFF. The CDR3 bases are TGTGCCAGCAGCCTGGGGACTAGCGGGGCCCTGAACACCGGGGAGCTGTTTTTT.

This chain links TRBV19 with TRBJ2-2; 7 nucleotides align to TRBD2. CDR1 is LNHDA and CDR2 is SQIVND in the germline V gene (reference sequence). The CDR3 has 14 residues. The J segment lost 3 bases and the V segment lost 9 bases, leaving 7 bases of the junction unmatched. The DNA of the CDR3 is TGTGCCAGGGAATGCGGGGGTCACACCGGGGAGCTGTTTTTT. It is translated as CARECGGHTGELFF.

The chain combines TRBV27 with TRBJ1-3, with D unresolved. Germline V lookup: CDR1 MNHEY, CDR2 SMNVEV (reference sequence). V was shortened by 0 bases and J by 10 bases, with 13 bases between the two germline ends. The CDR3 has 14 amino acids. CDR3 nucleotide sequence: TGTGCCAGCAGTTTATCTGCGGGGAGGAGGACCATATATTTT. It specifies CASSLSAGRRTIYF.

V is TRBV29-1 and J is TRBJ1-1; maybe TRBD1 (6 bases). The CDR3 runs 12 residues. The germline gives CDR1 SQVTM, CDR2 ANQGSEA. The V end was cut by 7 bases, the J end by 4 bases, with 13 bases between. The DNA for the CDR3 is TGCAGCGCTCACAGGGCATCCACTGAAGCTTTCTTT. It codes for CSAHRASTEAFF.

The chain uses TRBV12-5 and TRBJ2-1; 9 positions match TRBD1. The CDR3 is 15 amino acids. V trimming: 6 bases; J trimming: 1 base; junction bases outside the gene matches: 4. The V gene's germline CDR1 is LGHNT and CDR2 FRNRAP. This chain's CDR3 is CASGPGQGSYNEQFF. In DNA form, the CDR3 reads TGTGCTAGTGGCCCCGGACAGGGGTCCTACAATGAGCAGTTCTTC.

J is TRBJ2-1 and V is TRBV11-2; 7 nucleotides match TRBD2. The V gene's germline CDR1 is SGHAT and CDR2 FQNNGV. This CDR3 has 18 amino acids. V shed 6 bases, J shed 4 bases, and the junction held 18 bases outside the gene matches. The DNA of the CDR3 is TGTGCCAGCAGTCTGAATCGGGGCGGGGGTTCCCGTTACAATGAGCAGTTCTTC. This gives the protein CASSLNRGGGSRYNEQFF.

CDR3: CASSLSQQGRNSPLHF. The CDR3 coding sequence is TGCGCCAGCAGCCTTTCCCAGCAGGGCCGCAATTCACCCCTCCACTTT. The V call is TRBV4-3, the J call TRBJ1-6; a weak D match, TRBD1 (5 bases). From germline, CDR1 is LGHNA and CDR2 YSLEER. The V and J ends lost 4 bases and 7 bases respectively, with 17 bases between them. CDR3 size: 16 residues.

The chain links TRBV18 to TRBJ2-1; weak D call: TRBD2 (7 bases). The germline V and J ends were trimmed by 3 bases and 2 bases, with 11 bases remaining between them. The CDR3 is 15 amino acids. From germline, CDR1 is KGHSH and CDR2 LQKENI. CDR3 residues: CASSPERDTYNEQFF. The CDR3 DNA follows: TGTGCCAGCTCACCGGAGCGGGACACCTACAATGAGCAGTTCTTC.

V usage is TRBV5-4 and J usage is TRBJ2-3, with D maybe TRBD1 (5 bases). V was clipped by 4 bases and J by 6 bases, with 12 bases between them. The CDR3 totals 13 residues. Germline V lookup: CDR1 SGHNT, CDR2 YYREEE (reference sequence). CDR3 amino acids: CASSGAPGDTQYF. In DNA form, the CDR3 reads TGTGCCAGCAGCGGAGCCCCAGGGGATACGCAGTATTTT.

The V call is TRBV7-2, the J call TRBJ2-1, with D unresolved. The germline CDR1 and CDR2 sequences are SGHTA and FQGNSA. Trimming stripped 1 base from V and 11 bases from J, with 15 bases between. The CDR3 runs to 14 residues. CDR3 bases: TGTGCCAGCAGCTTAGGAACCTACAGAACTCAGCAGTTCTTC. Its translation is CASSLGTYRTQQFF.

The table lists this clone with a count of one. CDR3 in DNA: TGTGCCAGCAGCTGGTATTCGGACAGGGATACGAATGAGCAGTTCTTC. Amino acids: CASSWYSDRDTNEQFF. J is TRBJ2-1 and V is TRBV5-6, with 8 bases identical to TRBD1. This CDR3 comprises 16 residues. Germline V gene sequence: CDR1 SGHDT, CDR2 YYEEEE. V lost 3 bases, J lost 7 bases, and 12 bases stayed unmatched.